These T cell receptor beta chains were read from a single sample in a study of blood T cell repertoires in COVID-19. Using immunoSEQ multiplex PCR, the repertoire was profiled, and TCRdb retains in-frame clones only, with some absent. The data show 180,000 or so clones, about 85% seen once. The sequencing input was peripheral blood. Receptors were obtained from a woman of 80 years or more with acute or convalescent COVID-19. Each CDR3 is given with its conserved first and last residue.

J,V,CDR3
TRBJ2-1,TRBV19,CASKPGSYNEQFF
TRBJ1-1,TRBV5-5,CASSLGGGTEAFF
TRBJ2-5,TRBV6-5,CASSTPGQGGTQYF
TRBJ2-2,TRBV4-1,CASSSGRGNTGELFF
TRBJ1-1,TRBV6-5,CAVTYRGRTEAFF
TRBJ2-3,TRBV11-3,CASRGGRTDTQYF
TRBJ2-1,TRBV5-1,CASSDSVSSYNEQFF
TRBJ2-7,TRBV6-5,CASSSRGAYEQYF
TRBJ2-3,TRBV11-2,CASSSGTGERRTQYF
TRBJ1-6,TRBV10-3,CAISGGNNSPLHF
TRBJ1-2,TRBV6-4,CASRLKVNYTF
TRBJ2-2,TRBV2,CASRSGPTGELFF
TRBJ1-1,TRBV7-9,CASSLAGQGRAFF
TRBJ2-7,TRBV5-1,CASSLELDRGIQYF
TRBJ1-1,TRBV7-6,CASSFYSDTEAFF
TRBJ2-2,TRBV10-3,CAISGTSGGDVANTGELFF
TRBJ1-1,TRBV19,CASSILSGWQGGTEAFF
TRBJ2-3,TRBV12-5,CASGFVAGARDTQYF
TRBJ2-7,TRBV9,CASSVGDTLSYEQYF
TRBJ2-1,TRBV3-1/TRBV3-2,CASSLQREQFF
TRBJ2-3,TRBV4-1,CASSLGQGGTDTQYF
TRBJ2-1,TRBV5-4,CASSGRSAISSYNEQFF
TRBJ2-2,TRBV3-1/TRBV3-2,CASRTQAGELFF
TRBJ1-2,TRBV7-9,CASSPRDYGYTF
TRBJ2-5,TRBV11-3,CASSRPWYRGKETQYF
TRBJ1-1,TRBV6-5,CASSQGQRPHTEAFF
TRBJ1-2,TRBV9,CASSPQTGGRGGYTF
TRBJ1-1,TRBV29-1,CSVRSRGMNTEAFF
TRBJ2-3,TRBV3-1/TRBV3-2,CASSQEPSGAHTDTQYF
TRBJ1-2,TRBV12-3/TRBV12-4,CATTTAAGYGYTF
TRBJ2-7,TRBV5-1,CASSPGGSGYEQYF
TRBJ1-6,TRBV30,CAWRLQDSPLHF
TRBJ1-1,TRBV21-1,CASVRDRGGMNTEAFF
TRBJ2-2,TRBV5-5,CASSTTSGGLPGELFF
TRBJ1-5,TRBV6-2/TRBV6-3,CASSYFDQPQHF
TRBJ1-2,TRBV6-5,CASSLGLEYGYTF
TRBJ1-2,TRBV7-2,CASSLGTGGLGYGYTF
TRBJ2-7,TRBV7-2,CASSLKPGQGPYEQYF
TRBJ1-1,TRBV6-5,CASSHGKSAEAFF
TRBJ1-1,TRBV12-3/TRBV12-4,CASSFGGDTEAFF
TRBJ2-1,TRBV5-1,CASSLGTSGYNEQFF
TRBJ1-5,TRBV6-5,CASKPTGYSNQPQHF
TRBJ2-1,TRBV5-5,CASSPQRGSSYNEQFF
TRBJ2-7,TRBV3-1/TRBV3-2,CASSQGLAGIYEQYF
TRBJ2-5,TRBV5-1,CASSSLVGAETQYF
TRBJ1-5,TRBV7-2,CASRGAIAGGPQHF
TRBJ1-3,TRBV14,CASSPTRGNTIYF
TRBJ1-2,TRBV7-8,CASSLEPGYGYTF
TRBJ2-7,TRBV15,CATSRDRTSTYEQYF